This T cell receptor (beta chain) was sequenced in a study of blood T cell repertoires in COVID-19. As for the study in general: From the United States, Italy and Spain came samples of acute and convalescent COVID-19.

Profiled with immunoSEQ multiplex PCR; TCRdb holds only in-frame clones, not every one. The table includes roughly 500,000 clones, roughly nine tenths detected once. Germline V lookup: CDR1 KGHDR, CDR2 SFDVKD. This CDR3 spans 14 amino acids. V dropped 4 bases and J dropped 4; count of bases not matched to a gene: 3. This clone was seen more than once but under ten times. Other nucleotide sequences from this sample produce the same CDR3. Recruited during active infection, patients (from Seattle) were subsequently followed longitudinally. The sample taken for sequencing was peripheral blood. This chain links TRBV24-1 with TRBJ2-5; the match to TRBD1 covers 9 bases. The TCR comes from a man between 18 and 29 years old with COVID-19, enrolled during active disease. Here the CDR3 DNA reads TGTGCCACCAGTGACCCACAGGGGGCAGAGACCCAGTACTTC. Protein product: CATSDPQGAETQYF.